This T cell receptor beta chain was retrieved from a study of vaccination and CD4 T cells after COVID-19. Whole-study context: Investigators took post-vaccine samples a median roughly 73 days after dose two, within a range of 14 to 241.

A remark on this clonotype: Antigen specificity is unknown.

Oncomine TCR Beta short-read sequencing was applied to DNA from cultured CD4+ T cells. TCRdb redid the calling of the PCR reads with MiXCR, one entry per CDR3 protein. The sample includes 20,000 to 30,000 distinct CDR3 sequences, 49% of them seen just once. The CDR3 spans 15 residues. The V end lost 3 bases, the J end lost 4 bases, and 12 bases lay between the germline ends. Germline lookup yields CDR1 SEHNR and CDR2 FQNEAQ (reference sequence). The sample's treatment: roughly 11-day PBMC culture with coronavirus spike peptide pools or control peptides (ViraFEST assay). Study-wide results and caveats: Spike mono-reactivity was evident in 304 of the 307 vaccine-specific clones derived from convalescent patients.

The chain is built from TRBV7-9 and TRBJ1-4; unclear D gene. This sequence originates from a human donor who had recovered from COVID-19. The sample consisted of CD4+ T cells from blood, cultured in vitro. The CDR3 spells CASSLWSRINEKLFF. In DNA form, the CDR3 reads TGTGCCAGCAGCTTGTGGAGCCGGATTAATGAAAAACTGTTTTTT. Combining the CDR3 with reference TRBV7-9 and TRBJ1-4 gives the whole variable domain DTGVSQNPRHKITKRGQNVTFRCDPISEHNRLYWYRQTLGQGPEFLTYFQNEAQLEKSRLLSDRFSAERPKGSFSTLEIQRTEQGDSAMYLCASSLWSRINEKLFFGSGTQLSVL.